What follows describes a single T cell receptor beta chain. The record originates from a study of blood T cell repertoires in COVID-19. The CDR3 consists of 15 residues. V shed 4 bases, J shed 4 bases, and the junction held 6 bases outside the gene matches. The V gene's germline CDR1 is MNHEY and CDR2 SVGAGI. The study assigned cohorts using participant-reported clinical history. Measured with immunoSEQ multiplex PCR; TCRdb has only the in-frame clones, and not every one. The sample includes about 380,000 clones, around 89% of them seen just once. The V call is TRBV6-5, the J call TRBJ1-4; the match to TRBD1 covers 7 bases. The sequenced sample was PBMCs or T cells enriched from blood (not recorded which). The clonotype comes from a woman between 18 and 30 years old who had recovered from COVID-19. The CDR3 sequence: CASSSPTGSNEKLFF. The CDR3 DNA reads TGTGCCAGCAGTTCCCCGACAGGGAGTAATGAAAAACTGTTTTTT.